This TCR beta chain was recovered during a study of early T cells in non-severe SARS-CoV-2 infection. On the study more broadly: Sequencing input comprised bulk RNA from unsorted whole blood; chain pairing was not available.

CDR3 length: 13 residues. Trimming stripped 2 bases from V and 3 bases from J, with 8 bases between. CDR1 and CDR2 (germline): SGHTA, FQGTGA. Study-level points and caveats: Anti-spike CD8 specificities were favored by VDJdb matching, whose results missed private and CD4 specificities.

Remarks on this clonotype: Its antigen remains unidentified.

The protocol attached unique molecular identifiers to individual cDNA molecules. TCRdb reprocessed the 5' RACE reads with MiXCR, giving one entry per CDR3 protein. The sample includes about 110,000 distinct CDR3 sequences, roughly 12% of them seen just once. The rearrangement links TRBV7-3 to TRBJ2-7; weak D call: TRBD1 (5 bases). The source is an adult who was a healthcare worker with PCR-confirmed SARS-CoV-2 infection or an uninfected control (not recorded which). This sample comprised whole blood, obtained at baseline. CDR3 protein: CASSLDSNYEQYF. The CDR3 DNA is TGTGCCAGCAGCTTAGACAGTAACTACGAGCAGTACTTC.